Sequencing of this TCR beta chain was carried out in a study of beta chain features in type 1 diabetes (dated by TCRdb to the late 2010s). For the wider study: No differences in mean age, gender distribution, total cell number or subset yield were found between patients and healthy donors. A total of 107,917,701 sorted cells were examined across all samples, and RNA yield correlated strongly with the number of cells per subset. The study compared TCRB repertoires of sorted circulating CD4+ T cell subsets between recently diagnosed type 1 diabetes patients and matched healthy donors. Naive and central memory subsets were obtained from all 30 or so donors, but regulatory and stem cell-like memory subsets were isolated from only 8 patients and roughly eight healthy donors. Points the paper makes about the study in general: PCR might favor shorter templates, but patient and control samples were amplified and corrected together, so any skew would affect both groups equally. Because cDNA rather than genomic DNA was sequenced, highly expressing activated cells could have been over-represented, although no difference in activation and CD3 levels was found between groups. Only small numbers of individuals were included in the HLA sub-analyses, which left unresolved whether HLA type had any influence on TCRB rearrangement. The naive, central memory and regulatory TCRB repertoires appeared to resemble one another more closely among patients than among healthy donors. Type 1 diabetes patients showed a moderate but significant shortening of TCRB CDR3 length in all four CD4+ subsets. Fewer insertions and more nucleotide deletions at VDJ recombination sites were observed in patients with type 1 diabetes, implying thymic rearrangement abnormalities.

Sequences MDHEN (CDR1) and SYDVKM (CDR2) are obtained from the germline V gene. At the junction V is shortened by 7 bases and J by 3 bases, with 10 bases in between. Its CDR3 holds 12 amino acids, cysteine through phenylalanine. Only the CDR3 region is kept as DNA, spanning 36 bases read in frame from base 1. A single peripheral blood draw of 95 to 150 mL on average was collected from each donor into heparinised tubes. A BD FACSAria II was used to sort naive, central memory, regulatory and stem cell-like memory CD4+ T cells with a panel that included CD45RO, CCR7, CD25, CD127, CD95 and CD27. Every sorted population had a purity above 98%. Right away, PBMCs were isolated by Lymphoprep density gradient centrifugation and were stained directly, with no culture step. To minimize batch effects, samples were stained and sorted in pairs, one healthy donor with one patient per experiment. This clone was seen repeatedly, ten times or more. Its antigen target is currently unknown. Per-nucleotide qualities are absent, and no much larger clonotype sits a single base away.

The High Capacity cDNA Reverse Transcription Kit was used to reverse transcribe all of the isolated RNA, meaning that expressed TCRB transcripts were what got sequenced. Deep immunoSEQ sequencing was performed on naive, central memory and regulatory T cell samples, with an average of around 3.4 million total reads per sample. Sorted cells were lysed in RLT buffer and RNA was extracted with DNase-treated RNeasy Micro or Mini kits, depending on cell number. Each cell subset was processed separately to prevent cross-contamination, with patient and healthy donor samples processed together. TCRB sequences were amplified from cDNA with the immunoSEQ multiplex PCR, producing 87-bp fragments spanning the CDR3 region. Sequencing of the amplicons was performed on the Illumina HiSeq platform. Turning to the authors' computational methods: Synthetic template baselines were used to correct PCR bias computationally, reads within Hamming distance 2 were collapsed together, and singletons that could not be merged were discarded. Reads were aligned against IMGT to assign V, D and J genes, CDR3 length and insertions or deletions at six rearrangement sites. Within each subset, clonotype counts were normalized to sorted cell number, after which true diversity and Gini coefficients were computed with the tcR R package. Repertoire sharing was quantified using the overlap coefficient calculated on TCRB nucleotide sequences. TCRdb holds this immuneACCESS table with in-frame rearrangements only. Some clones are missing; in checked studies, unresolved V genes explain under half, and the rest has no known cause. V, J and clone size derive from that table, while D and trimming were established from the DNA sequence. Recorded for this sample are hundreds of thousands of clones; 7% to 10% of them occurred a single time. Over 0.95% of the sample goes to the ten largest clones.

The sequence derives from a man younger than 40 with type 1 diabetes. Sequenced sample: central memory CD4+ T cells from blood. The chain employs TRBV28 and TRBJ2-7; TRBD2 might be the D gene, on 6 matching bases. Here the CDR3 is given as CASTEGVYEQYF. The nucleotide sequence is TGTGCCAGCACGGAGGGAGTCTACGAGCAGTACTTC.